Shown below are 24 T cell receptor beta chains from a single sample sequenced in a study of blood T cell repertoires in COVID-19. Only in-frame clones appear in the TCRdb table, and some are missing; sequencing was by immunoSEQ multiplex PCR. The sample has some 360,000 clones, about nine tenths seen once. Material for sequencing was PBMCs or T cells enriched from blood (not recorded which). The receptors here all came from a woman in her thirties who had been exposed to COVID-19.

V gene TRBV10-3 combines with J gene TRBJ2-4; 10 bases line up with TRBD1. Germline CDR1 ENHRY, CDR2 SYGVKD. Unmatched junction bases numbered 12, after V lost 6 bases and J lost 4 bases. CDR3 length equals 17 residues. This CDR3 reads CAISQNPGTGAKNIQYF. The CDR3 nucleotides read TGTGCCATCAGCCAGAACCCCGGGACAGGGGCGAAAAACATTCAGTACTTC.

Comment on this clone: Other DNA sequences in the sample encode the same CDR3. This chain connects TRBV28 to TRBJ2-7, with a tentative D call TRBD1 (6 bases). Germline CDR1 reads MDHEN; CDR2 reads SYDVKM. With 6 bases removed from V and 4 bases from J, the gap between germline ends came to 10 bases. The CDR3 consists of 12 residues. The CDR3 reads CASRTGSYEQYF. CDR3 sequence (DNA): TGTGCCAGCAGGACAGGAAGTTACGAGCAGTACTTC.

The rearrangement uses TRBV27 and TRBJ2-1, with TRBD2 matching over 11 bases. The J segment lost 10 bases and the V segment lost 8 bases, leaving 7 bases of the junction unmatched. Germline V gene lookup returns CDR1 MNHEY and CDR2 SMNVEV (reference sequence). This CDR3 is built from 13 residues. CDR3 residues: CASAGTSGREQFF. The CDR3 DNA is TGTGCCAGCGCCGGGACTAGCGGTCGGGAGCAGTTCTTC.

The rearrangement uses TRBV28 and TRBJ1-2; maybe TRBD1 (6 bases). The CDR3 has 14 amino acids. Trimming removed 3 bases from V and 0 bases from J, with 8 bases in between. The V gene's germline CDR1 is MDHEN and CDR2 SYDVKM. The CDR3, as DNA: TGTGCCAGCAGTTTGGGGGCAGCTAACTATGGCTACACCTTC. It is translated as CASSLGAANYGYTF.

This chain joins TRBV5-6 and TRBJ2-4; a weak D match, TRBD1 (6 bases). Germline-derived CDR1 and CDR2 are SGHDT and YYEEEE. The CDR3 is 16 amino acids. V was trimmed by 2 bases and J by 1 base, leaving 13 bases between them. The CDR3 loop is CASSFRGRIAKNIQYF. CDR3 sequence (DNA): TGTGCCAGCAGCTTTAGGGGGAGAATTGCCAAAAACATTCAGTACTTC.

This sequence joins TRBV15 and TRBJ1-5; TRBD1 aligns across 9 bases. The CDR3 loop spans 15 amino acids. With V trimmed by 0 bases and J by 5 bases, 2 bases remained unmatched. Germline CDR1 is LNHNV and CDR2 is YYDKDF (reference sequence). The CDR3 is CATSREQGAHQPQHF. CDR3 DNA: TGTGCCACCAGCAGAGAACAGGGGGCCCATCAGCCCCAGCATTTT.

This CDR3 reads CASSSTRGPYEQYF. The CDR3 bases are TGTGCCAGCAGTTCCACCAGGGGTCCCTACGAGCAGTACTTC. The V call is TRBV27, the J call TRBJ2-7; TRBD1 is a possible D gene (6 bases). The germline CDR1 and CDR2 sequences are MNHEY and SMNVEV (reference sequence). Trimming took off 4 bases at V and 2 bases at J, with 12 bases between the two ends. The CDR3 is made up of 14 amino acids.

The V call is TRBV4-1, the J call TRBJ1-1, with 7 bases that match TRBD1. Trimming took 3 bases from V and 5 from J; bases not matched to a gene: 9. Germline V gives CDR1 MGHRA, CDR2 YSYEKL. CDR3 size: 15 residues. CDR3 sequence: CASSQGEQGWTEAFF. In DNA form, the CDR3 reads TGCGCCAGCAGCCAGGGGGAACAGGGGTGGACTGAAGCTTTCTTT.

V gene TRBV28 combines with J gene TRBJ2-7; 9 bases agree with TRBD1. V gave up 5 bases and J gave up 5 bases; unmatched junction bases: 19. The CDR3 loop spans 18 amino acids. Germline V gene sequence: CDR1 MDHEN, CDR2 SYDVKM. CDR3 residues: CASSTLLTGGVPTDEQYF. The CDR3, as DNA: TGTGCCAGCAGTACCCTCCTGACAGGGGGAGTCCCTACGGACGAGCAGTACTTC.

The rearrangement uses TRBV20-1 and TRBJ2-7; a possible D gene is TRBD2 (6 bases). Between the trimmed V and J ends, which lost 6 bases and 4 bases, there was a span of 10 bases. Looked up from germline, CDR1 is DFQATT and CDR2 is SNEGSKA (reference sequence). This CDR3 is 11 amino acids long. The CDR3 DNA sequence: TGCAGTGCCCAGGCGGGGTACGAGCAGTACTTC. Translation gives CSAQAGYEQYF.

The V call is TRBV7-8, the J call TRBJ2-4, with D possibly matching TRBD2 (6 bases). The V end was cut by 4 bases, the J end by 0 bases, with 19 bases between. The CDR3 length is 18 residues. The germline V gene encodes CDR1 SGHVS and CDR2 FQNEAQ. Here the CDR3 DNA reads TGTGCCAGCAGCTCCCCATGGACACCGGGACTAGCCAAAAACATTCAGTACTTC. Protein sequence: CASSSPWTPGLAKNIQYF.

This CDR3 is CASTQKSAVDTQYF. The CDR3 DNA reads TGTGCCAGCACCCAAAAATCGGCGGTAGATACGCAGTATTTT. The chain couples TRBV9 to TRBJ2-3; unclear D gene. This CDR3 region has 14 residues. V was trimmed by 6 bases and J by 5 bases, leaving 16 bases between them. In germline, CDR1 is SGDLS, CDR2 YYNGEE.

The chain links TRBV5-1 to TRBJ1-3; possible D gene TRBD1, 6 bases. The V gene's germline CDR1 is SGHRS and CDR2 YFSETQ. There are 17 residues in the CDR3. V dropped 4 bases and J dropped 0 bases, with 17 bases sitting between them. CDR3 protein: CASSPLAGQSSGNTIYF. In DNA, the CDR3 is TGCGCCAGCAGCCCGCTCGCCGGACAGAGCTCTGGAAACACCATATATTTT. Supplemented by reference TRBV5-1 and TRBJ1-3, the full variable domain reads KAGVTQTPRYLIKTRGQQVTLSCSPISGHRSVSWYQQTPGQGLQFLFEYFSETQRNKGNFPGRFSGRQFSNSRSEMNVSTLELGDSALYLCASSPLAGQSSGNTIYFGEGSWLTVV.

The J gene is TRBJ2-7, the V gene TRBV7-3, with 7 bases that match TRBD2. V lost 3 bases, J lost 2 bases, and 10 bases stayed unmatched. The length of the CDR3 is 16 residues. The germline V gene has CDR1 SGHTA and CDR2 FQGTGA. CDR3 loop: CASSLRGGLDTYEQYF. CDR3 nucleotide sequence: TGTGCCAGCAGCTTGAGGGGAGGACTAGACACCTACGAGCAGTACTTC.

The chain combines TRBV12-3 or TRBV12-4 with TRBJ2-3, with no clear D. The CDR3 is 10 amino acids. Trimming left V 8 bases short and J 7 bases short, with 7 bases between. The CDR3 coding sequence is TGTGCCAGCTCGGGTTATACGCAGTATTTT. Protein: CASSGYTQYF.

This chain connects TRBV7-2 to TRBJ2-1, with 7 bases fitting TRBD2. CDR3 length: 17 residues. The V segment lost 1 base and the J segment 2 bases; nucleotides outside the gene matches: 8. Germline V lookup: CDR1 SGHTA, CDR2 FQGNSA. The CDR3 DNA reads as TGTGCCAGCAGCTTAGGTACGGCGGGAGCTACCTACAATGAGCAGTTCTTC. It yields the protein CASSLGTAGATYNEQFF.

The V call is TRBV18, the J call TRBJ2-7; TRBD1 agrees at 10 bases. V dropped 4 bases and J dropped 5; count of bases not matched to a gene: 2. The CDR3 extends over 13 amino acids. Germline values: CDR1 KGHSH, CDR2 LQKENI. The CDR3: CASSRTGGNEQYF. CDR3 DNA: TGTGCCAGCTCACGGACAGGGGGTAACGAGCAGTACTTC.

The gene calls are TRBV6-5 and TRBJ2-7; 8 bases align to TRBD1. The CDR3 sequence is 14 residues long. Germline CDR1 is MNHEY and CDR2 is SVGAGI. V shed 6 bases and J 3 bases; nucleotides not matched to a gene: 7. For the CDR3, the DNA is TGTGCCAGCAGAAGACAGGGGTTTGGCTACGAGCAGTACTTC. It encodes CASRRQGFGYEQYF.

J is TRBJ1-2 and V is TRBV9; D not resolved. The length of the CDR3 is 10 residues. Trimming shortened V by 7 bases and J by 8 bases, and 9 bases separated the two germline ends. The V gene's germline CDR1 is SGDLS and CDR2 YYNGEE. This chain's CDR3 is CASGPEGYTF. The CDR3 bases are TGTGCCAGCGGCCCTGAAGGCTACACCTTC.

The chain combines TRBV28 with TRBJ2-1; 8 positions match TRBD2. Trimming cost V 3 bases and J 5 bases; bases outside gene matches: 3. The CDR3 covers 14 residues. CDR1 and CDR2 from the germline V gene are MDHEN and SYDVKM. The CDR3 loop is CASSFSGADNEQFF. In DNA form, the CDR3 reads TGTGCCAGCAGTTTTAGCGGGGCAGACAATGAGCAGTTCTTC.

The chain couples TRBV18 to TRBJ1-1; perhaps TRBD1 as D (5 bases). CDR1 KGHSH and CDR2 LQKENI come from the germline V gene. The ends were cut back, 6 bases at V and 2 bases at J, with 13 bases in the middle. The CDR3 sequence is 14 residues long. DNA of the CDR3: TGTGCCAGCTCCCCAGGGAGCGCAAACACTGAAGCTTTCTTT. Amino acid sequence: CASSPGSANTEAFF.

This clone has only one observation. V is TRBV9 and J is TRBJ2-5; tentative D call: TRBD1 (5 bases). Germline CDR1 is SGDLS and CDR2 is YYNGEE. V lost 0 bases and J lost 5, with 11 bases in between. This CDR3 has 14 residues. The CDR3 coding sequence is TGTGCCAGCAGCGTAGAGGGGTTGGGGGAGACCCAGTACTTC. Protein: CASSVEGLGETQYF. The full variable domain, with the rest looked up from reference TRBV9 and TRBJ2-5, is DSGVTQTPKHLITATGQRVTLRCSPRSGDLSVYWYQQSLDQGLQFLIQYYNGEERAKGNILERFSAQQFPDLHSELNLSSLELGDSALYFCASSVEGLGETQYFGPGTRLLVL.

The CDR3 nucleotides read TGTGCCAGCAGCTTAGCCACAGGGGCCGGGGAGCTGTTTTTT. Translated: CASSLATGAGELFF. The V gene is TRBV7-9, the J gene TRBJ2-2; 7 positions match TRBD1. CDR3 length: 14 amino acids. CDR1 SEHNR and CDR2 FQNEAQ come from the germline V gene (reference sequence). J was trimmed by 6 bases and V by 0 bases; bases with no gene match: 1. The full variable domain, its missing parts supplied by reference TRBV7-9 and TRBJ2-2, is DTGVSQNPRHKITKRGQNVTFRCDPISEHNRLYWYRQTLGQGPEFLTYFQNEAQLEKSRLLSDRFSAERPKGSFSTLEIQRTEQGDSAMYLCASSLATGAGELFFGEGSRLTVL.

The gene calls are TRBV19 and TRBJ1-4, with 10 bases fitting TRBD1. With 4 bases clipped from V and 5 bases from J, the junction kept 25 bases outside the gene matches. This CDR3 spans 22 amino acids. The germline gives CDR1 LNHDA, CDR2 SQIVND (reference sequence). Here the CDR3 reads CASSTRPPSTGGIGGLNEKLFF. DNA for the CDR3: TGTGCCAGTAGTACTAGACCACCGTCGACAGGGGGCATTGGAGGGCTGAATGAAAAACTGTTTTTT.